A single sample gave rise to the 6 T cell receptor beta chains below, sequenced in a study of tumor and adjacent non-tumor tissue in lung cancer. No cell sorting was done before RNA was extracted from the tissue. The library came from three nested PCR rounds adapted from ARM-PCR protocols. TCRdb redid the calling of the multiplex PCR reads with MiXCR, one entry per CDR3 protein. The sample yields over 60,000 distinct CDR3 sequences, around 80% seen once. The sample was lung tumor tissue. The receptors shown here come from a woman aged 45 to 65 with non-small cell lung cancer.

In the case of this clonotype: Its ends do not fully match the called genes, so a read error is possible. J is TRBJ2-4 and V is TRBV6-2 or TRBV6-3; D is ambiguous. The CDR3 has 13 amino acids. Per germline, CDR1 MNHEY and CDR2 SVGEGT. CDR3 protein: CTSSNSSPNIQYF. DNA for the CDR3: TGTACCAGCAGTAACTCTAGTCCGAACATTCAGTACTTC.

As concerns this clonotype: One end of the junction is discordant with germline, which a read error may explain. The V gene is TRBV6-1, the J gene TRBJ2-1; TRBD1 matches at 9 bases. Germline CDR1 reads MNHNS; CDR2 reads SASEGT. The length of the CDR3 is 14 residues. CDR3 coding DNA: TGTGCCAGCAGTATCCGGGACAGGGAGGATGAGCACTTCTTC. It codes for CASSIRDREDEHFF.

This clonotype was counted only a few times. A junction end diverges from the germline sequence, so it may reflect a read error. The V and J genes are TRBV4-2 and TRBJ1-2; possible D gene TRBD1, 5 bases. Germline loops: CDR1 LGHNA, CDR2 YNFKEQ. The CDR3 extends over 16 amino acids. The CDR3 spells CASSQDPQGANYGYTF. The DNA for the CDR3 is TGTGCCAGCAGCCAAGACCCCCAGGGCGCGAACTATGGTTACACCTTC.

This clonotype was recorded once. A junction end diverges from the germline sequence, so it may reflect a read error. The chain links TRBV20-1 to TRBJ2-7, with D perhaps given as TRBD1 or TRBD2 (5 bases each). This CDR3 has 15 residues. Per the germline V gene, CDR1 is DFQATT and CDR2 is SNEGSKA (reference sequence). The CDR3 coding sequence is TGCAGTGATAGAGATCCCCAGGGTGCGGGCTACGAGCAGTACTTC. Translation: CSDRDPQGAGYEQYF.

About this clonotype: The junction differs from germline at one of its ends, possibly a read error. The chain is built from TRBV29-1 and TRBJ2-1, with D possibly being TRBD2 (5 bases). The CDR3 is 13 residues long. Germline loops: CDR1 SQVTM, CDR2 ANQGSEA. The CDR3 DNA is TGCAGCGCGGAGGACTCGCCCTACGATGAGCAGTTCTTC. This codes for CSAEDSPYDEQFF.

As regards this clonotype: The germline gene is not matched at one end of the junction; a read error may be the cause. CDR3 in DNA: TGCGCCAGCAGCCTCCTCAACCGGGAAAGGGGTAATTTACCCCTCCACTTT. Amino acid sequence: CASSLLNRERGNLPLHF. The chain is built from TRBV10-2 and TRBJ1-6; possible D gene TRBD1, 5 bases. CDR1 is WSHSY, CDR2 SAAADI, per germline. This CDR3 has 17 amino acids.